This T cell receptor (beta chain) was documented in a study of blood T cell repertoires in COVID-19. Overall study: The United States, Italy and Spain were the sources of the acute and convalescent COVID-19 samples. Nucleic acid was either cDNA or gDNA, and it came from T cells, B-cell-depleted T cells, or PBMCs.

Authors' methods: Estimation of nucleated cell counts was performed using reference gene primer amplification. This table comes from immunoSEQ multiplex PCR, and its TCRdb copy is limited to in-frame clones, with some not included. V and J calls and clone size are given by that table; D and trimming were obtained from the DNA. Of about 200,000 clones listed, around four fifths were seen once; the top ten hold 2% to 3%. The length of the CDR3 is 16 residues. The J segment lost 5 bases and the V segment lost 5 bases, leaving 9 bases of the junction unmatched. The germline V gene has CDR1 SGHAT and CDR2 FQNNGV.

This sequence was found in a woman aged 35 to 49 with active or convalescent COVID-19. Source material: peripheral blood. The V gene is TRBV11-2, the J gene TRBJ1-4; 9 positions agree with TRBD1. CDR3 region: CASSRDRATRNEKLFF. In DNA form, the CDR3 reads TGTGCCAGCAGCCGGGACAGGGCGACCCGAAATGAAAAACTGTTTTTT.